The 11 T cell receptor beta chains presented below share a single source sample, sequenced in a study of OX40 agonist ivuxolimab in advanced cancers. Clones were sequenced by immunoSEQ multiplex PCR, and TCRdb holds only the in-frame ones, with some missing. The sample carries 60,000 or so clones, around 87% recorded once. The sample in question was CD4+ or CD8+ T cells sorted from blood, obtained in a trial of the OX40 agonist ivuxolimab. These receptors were taken from an adult with an advanced solid tumor such as melanoma, head and neck, liver or kidney cancer.

This chain joins TRBV29-1 and TRBJ1-4; 7 bases agree with TRBD1. Germline V gene lookup returns CDR1 SQVTM and CDR2 ANQGSEA. This CDR3 is built from 13 residues. After removal of 7 bases from V and 5 bases from J, the junction contained 7 bases not matched to a gene. The CDR3 nucleotides are TGCAGCGGATCAGGGGGGCCCAATGAAAAACTGTTTTTT. Its protein product is CSGSGGPNEKLFF.

The rearrangement uses TRBV10-3 and TRBJ2-3; no clear D. The V end lost 6 bases, the J end lost 0 bases, and 4 bases lay between the germline ends. This CDR3 region has 12 residues. CDR1 and CDR2 (germline): ENHRY, SYGVKD. This chain's CDR3 is CAISQSTDTQYF. CDR3 sequence (DNA): TGTGCCATCAGCCAAAGCACAGATACGCAGTATTTT.

This clone was recorded once. This chain uses TRBV7-8 with TRBJ2-2; D may be TRBD2 (5 bases). Germline V gene data show CDR1 as SGHVS and CDR2 as FQNEAQ. CDR3 length: 16 residues. Trimming removed 1 base from V and 3 bases from J, with 12 bases in between. CDR3 loop: CASSLGRAADTGELFF. CDR3 nucleotides: TGTGCCAGCAGCTTAGGCCGAGCGGCGGACACCGGGGAGCTGTTTTTT.

A single count supports this clone. V gene TRBV18 combines with J gene TRBJ1-6; no definite D call. V shed 2 bases and J shed 7 bases, with 6 bases lying between them. The CDR3 extends over 13 amino acids. Germline assignment: CDR1 KGHSH and CDR2 LQKENI. DNA of the CDR3: TGTGCCAGCTCACCAGTAGAGAATTCACCCCTCCACTTT. Translating it yields CASSPVENSPLHF.

CDR3 residues: CASSPGEAMNTEAFF. The DNA of the CDR3 is TGTGCCAGCTCACCCGGGGAAGCTATGAACACTGAAGCTTTCTTT. This chain connects TRBV18 to TRBJ1-1; D not resolved. Germline loops: CDR1 KGHSH, CDR2 LQKENI. The V and J ends lost 3 bases and 0 bases respectively, with 11 bases between them. This CDR3 has 15 residues.

This clone was recorded only once. CDR3 protein: CASKPSPQGSYGYTF. The CDR3 coding sequence is TGTGCCAGCAAACCTTCCCCCCAGGGTTCCTATGGCTACACCTTC. V usage is TRBV9 and J usage is TRBJ1-2, with D maybe TRBD1 (5 bases). The CDR3 spans 15 residues. V lost 6 bases and J 4 bases, leaving 19 bases between the germline ends. The germline V gene has CDR1 SGDLS and CDR2 YYNGEE.

The CDR3 DNA follows: TGTGCCAGCAGGTCACCGGGACGATACGAGCAGTACTTC. This encodes CASRSPGRYEQYF. V and J are TRBV6-6 and TRBJ2-7; D may match TRBD1 or TRBD2 (5 bases each). The germline CDR1 and CDR2 sequences are MNHNY and SVGAGI (reference sequence). V was clipped by 6 bases and J by 4 bases, with 13 bases between them. This CDR3 spans 13 amino acids.

The chain recombines TRBV30 with TRBJ2-1; D ambiguous. Germline V gene data show CDR1 as GTSNPN and CDR2 as SVGIG (reference sequence). Trimming left V 7 bases short and J 9 bases short, with 19 bases between. This CDR3 has 13 amino acids. DNA for the CDR3: TGTGCCTTCCGGGCCCCCGGTGCAGGTGAGCAGTTCTTC. It is translated as CAFRAPGAGEQFF. The full variable domain, rest sourced from reference TRBV30 and TRBJ2-1, is SQTIHQWPATLVQPVGSPLSLECTVEGTSNPNLYWYRQAAGRGLQLLFYSVGIGQISSEVPQNLSASRPQDRQFILSSKKLLLSDSGFYLCAFRAPGAGEQFFGPGTRLTVL.

V is TRBV18 and J is TRBJ1-4; D uncertain. This CDR3 has 14 amino acids. Trimming cost V 3 bases and J 7 bases, with 12 bases left between them. Germline CDR1 and CDR2: KGHSH and LQKENI. In DNA form, the CDR3 reads TGTGCCAGCTCACCGAGTGCCAAGGGTGAAAAACTGTTTTTT. It translates to CASSPSAKGEKLFF.

The chain has TRBV14 and TRBJ2-7, with 8 nucleotides matching TRBD2. There are 16 residues in the CDR3. Germline V gives CDR1 SGHDN, CDR2 FVKESK. The V and J ends lost 3 bases and 3 bases, in that order; junction bases with no gene match: 10. The CDR3 is CASSHRSGRAHYEQYF. CDR3 nucleotides: TGTGCCAGCAGCCATAGAAGCGGGAGAGCCCACTACGAGCAGTACTTC.

The V and J genes are TRBV7-2 and TRBJ1-6; 8 nucleotides agree with TRBD1. The germline V gene has CDR1 SGHTA and CDR2 FQGNSA. This CDR3 comprises 14 residues. Unmatched junction bases numbered 1, after V lost 3 bases and J lost 6 bases. The CDR3 sequence: CASSFQGANSPLHF. CDR3 DNA sequence: TGTGCCAGCAGCTTTCAGGGGGCTAATTCACCCCTCCACTTT.